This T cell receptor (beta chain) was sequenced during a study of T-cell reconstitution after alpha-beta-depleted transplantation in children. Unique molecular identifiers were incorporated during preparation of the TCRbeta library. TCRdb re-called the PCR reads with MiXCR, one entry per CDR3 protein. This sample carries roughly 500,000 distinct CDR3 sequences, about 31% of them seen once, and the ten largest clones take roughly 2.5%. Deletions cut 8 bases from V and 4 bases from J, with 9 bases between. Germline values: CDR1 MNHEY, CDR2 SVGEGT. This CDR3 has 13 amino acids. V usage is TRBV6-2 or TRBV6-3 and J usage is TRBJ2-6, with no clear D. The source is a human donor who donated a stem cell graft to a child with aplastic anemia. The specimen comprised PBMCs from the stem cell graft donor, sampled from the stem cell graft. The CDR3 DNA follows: TGTGCCAGCGGGGATACAGGGGCCAACGTCCTGACTTTC. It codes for CASGDTGANVLTF.